One and the same sample provided the 2 T cell receptor beta chains below, sequenced in a study of T cell changes during pregnancy in multiple sclerosis. TCRdb keeps only in-frame clones here, not all; method: immunoSEQ multiplex PCR. Seen here are 75,000 to 95,000 clones, approximately 89% observed once, and the top ten hold around 1.7%. The sequenced sample was peripheral blood, obtained in the first trimester of pregnancy. The receptors derive from a female donor in good health, enrolled as a control in a pregnancy study.

The rearrangement joins TRBV7-8 to TRBJ1-1; 7 bases are a match to TRBD1. After removal of 0 bases from V and 4 bases from J, the junction contained 14 bases not matched to a gene. The V gene's germline CDR1 is SGHVS and CDR2 FQNEAQ. The CDR3 runs 18 residues. The CDR3 loop reads CASSLAGTGTVRGTEAFF. The CDR3 DNA follows: TGTGCCAGCAGCTTAGCTGGGACGGGGACAGTTCGAGGCACTGAAGCTTTCTTT.

The rearrangement links TRBV18 to TRBJ1-1; D is uncertain. Germline V gene lookup returns CDR1 KGHSH and CDR2 LQKENI. CDR3 length: 12 amino acids. Deletions cut 4 bases from V and 1 base from J, with 4 bases between. CDR3 residues: CASSRQNTEAFF. The CDR3 bases are TGTGCCAGCTCACGACAGAACACTGAAGCTTTCTTT.